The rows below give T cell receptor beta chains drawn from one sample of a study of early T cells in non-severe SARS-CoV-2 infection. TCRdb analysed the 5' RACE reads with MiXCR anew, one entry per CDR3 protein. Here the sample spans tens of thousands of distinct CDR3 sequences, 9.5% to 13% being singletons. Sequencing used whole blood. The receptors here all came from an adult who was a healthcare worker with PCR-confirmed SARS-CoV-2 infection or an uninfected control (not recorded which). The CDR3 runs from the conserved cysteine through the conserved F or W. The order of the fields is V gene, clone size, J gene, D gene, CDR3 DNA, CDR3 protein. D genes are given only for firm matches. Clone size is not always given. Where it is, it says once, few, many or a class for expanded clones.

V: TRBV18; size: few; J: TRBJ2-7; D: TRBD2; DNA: TGTGCCAGCTCACCACCCGCGGGAGGGCCCGGGGAGCAGTACTTC; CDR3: CASSPPAGGPGEQYF
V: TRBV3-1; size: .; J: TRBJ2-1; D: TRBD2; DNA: TGTGCCAGCAGCCAAGGGCGGGAGGGCCAACTGGGGCAGTTCTTC; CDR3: CASSQGREGQLGQFF
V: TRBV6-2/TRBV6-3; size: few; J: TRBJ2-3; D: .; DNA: TGTGCCAGCAGTTCCGCGGACACAGATACGCAGTATTTT; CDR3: CASSSADTDTQYF
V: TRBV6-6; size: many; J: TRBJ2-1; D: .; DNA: TGTGCCAGCAGCCGCGGCCCGAGCCGGGAGCAGTTCTTC; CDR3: CASSRGPSREQFF
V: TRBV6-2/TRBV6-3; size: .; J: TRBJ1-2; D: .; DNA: TGTGCCAGCAGACCCGATTCATATGGCTACACCTTC; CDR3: CASRPDSYGYTF
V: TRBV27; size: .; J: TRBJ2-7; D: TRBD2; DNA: TGTGCCAGCAGCACCGCGACTAGCGGACACCCCTACGAGCAGTACTTC; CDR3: CASSTATSGHPYEQYF
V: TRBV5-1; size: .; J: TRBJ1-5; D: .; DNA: TGCGCCAGCAGCTTGTCACGCCCATTGGGGGACCAGCCCCAGCATTTT; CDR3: CASSLSRPLGDQPQHF
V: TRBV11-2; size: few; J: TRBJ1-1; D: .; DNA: TGTGCCAGCAGCTTAGGCCCCGGCAGGGAGGGGACTGAAGCTTTCTTT; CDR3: CASSLGPGREGTEAFF
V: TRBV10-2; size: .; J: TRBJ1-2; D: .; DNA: TGCGCCAGCAGTGAGCAGGCAGTACGCTACACCTTC; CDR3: CASSEQAVRYTF
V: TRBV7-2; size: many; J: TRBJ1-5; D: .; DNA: TGTGCCAGCAGCTTAGGCCAGAATCAGCCCCAGCATTTT; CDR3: CASSLGQNQPQHF
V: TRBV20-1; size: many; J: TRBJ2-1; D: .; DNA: TGCAGTGCTAGCCGTGGGATAGCGAATTGGAATGAGCAGTTCTTC; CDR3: CSASRGIANWNEQFF
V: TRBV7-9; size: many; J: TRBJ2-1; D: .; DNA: TGTGCCAGCAGCTTAGCAGGATCAGGGGGGCCAACTGAGCAGTTCTTC; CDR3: CASSLAGSGGPTEQFF
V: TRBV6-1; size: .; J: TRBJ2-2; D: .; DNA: TGTGCCAGCAGGAGAAACTTTGGGACTCCGAGCACCGGGGAGCTGTTTTTT; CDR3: CASRRNFGTPSTGELFF
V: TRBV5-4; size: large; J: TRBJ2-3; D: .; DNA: TGTGCCAGCAGCTCCTTAGACAGTGAGGTCGATACGCAGTATTTT; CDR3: CASSSLDSEVDTQYF
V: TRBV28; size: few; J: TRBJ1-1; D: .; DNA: TGTGCCAGCAGTACGCCAACGAACACTGAAGCTTTCTTT; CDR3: CASSTPTNTEAFF
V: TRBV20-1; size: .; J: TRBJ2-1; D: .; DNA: TGCAGTGCTAGAGGGCGGGGAAACAATGAGCAGTTCTTC; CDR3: CSARGRGNNEQFF
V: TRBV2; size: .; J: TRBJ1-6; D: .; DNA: TGTGCCAGCAGTGAGGGGAGACCCCTCCACTTT; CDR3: CASSEGRPLHF
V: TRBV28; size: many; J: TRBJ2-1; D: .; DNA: TGTGCCAGCAGTAGGGGCGGGTTAGAAAATGAGCAGTTCTTC; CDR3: CASSRGGLENEQFF
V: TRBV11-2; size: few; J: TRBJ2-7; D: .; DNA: TGTGCCAGCAGCCCTACGGGACTCACCTACGAGCAGTACTTC; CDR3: CASSPTGLTYEQYF
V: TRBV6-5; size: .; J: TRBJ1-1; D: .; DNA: TGTGCCAGCACCTCAAGGAGGGGCACTGAAGCTTTCTTT; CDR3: CASTSRRGTEAFF
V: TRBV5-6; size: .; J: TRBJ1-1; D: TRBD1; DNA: TGTGCCAGCAGCTTCAGTGGGGACAGGGGTATGAACACTGAAGCTTTCTTT; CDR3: CASSFSGDRGMNTEAFF
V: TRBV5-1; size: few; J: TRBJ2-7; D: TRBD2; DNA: TGCGCCAGCAGCTTTGGGACTAGCGGATCCTACGAGCAGTACTTC; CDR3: CASSFGTSGSYEQYF
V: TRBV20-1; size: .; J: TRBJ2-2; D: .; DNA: TGCAGTGCTAGACCCAAATCCACCGGGGAGCTGTTTTTT; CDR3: CSARPKSTGELFF
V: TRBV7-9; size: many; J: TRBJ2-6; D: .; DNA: TGTGCCAGCAGTCCACAGGGCCTCGTCCTGACTTTC; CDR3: CASSPQGLVLTF
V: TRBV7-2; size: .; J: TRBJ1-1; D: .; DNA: TGTGCCAGCAGCCTCCTCCTGTTGAACACTGAAGCTTTCTTT; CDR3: CASSLLLLNTEAFF
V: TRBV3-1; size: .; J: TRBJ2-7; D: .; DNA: TGTGCCAGCAGCCAGGAGGGCGGGTACGAGCAGTACTTC; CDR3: CASSQEGGYEQYF
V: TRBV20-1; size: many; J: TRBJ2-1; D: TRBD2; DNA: TGCAGTGCTAGGAGAGATAGCGGGAGCGGCAATGAGCAGTTCTTC; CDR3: CSARRDSGSGNEQFF
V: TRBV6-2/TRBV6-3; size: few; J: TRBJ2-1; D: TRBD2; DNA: TGTGCCACCTCCGGGACTAGCGGGAGCGATGAGCAGTTCTTC; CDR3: CATSGTSGSDEQFF
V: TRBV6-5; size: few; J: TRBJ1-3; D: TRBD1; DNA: TGTGCCAGCAGTTACTCGACAGGGGCTGGAAACACCATATATTTT; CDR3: CASSYSTGAGNTIYF
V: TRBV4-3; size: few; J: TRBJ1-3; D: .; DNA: TGCGCCAGCAGCCAAGGGCCCACCATCTCTGGAAACACCATATATTTT; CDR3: CASSQGPTISGNTIYF
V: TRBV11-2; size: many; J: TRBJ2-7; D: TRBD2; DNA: TGTGCCAGCACCTCAGGGCGGATAGCGGGAGGGCCAGAATCCTACGAGCAGTACTTC; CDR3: CASTSGRIAGGPESYEQYF
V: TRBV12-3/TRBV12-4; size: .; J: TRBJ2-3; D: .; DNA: TGTGCCAGCAGTCTGGGACCCCAAACCCAGTATACGCAGTATTTT; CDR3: CASSLGPQTQYTQYF
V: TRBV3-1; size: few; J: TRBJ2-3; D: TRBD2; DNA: TGTGCCAGCAGCCATCCCGGGAGGGTAGATACGCAGTATTTT; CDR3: CASSHPGRVDTQYF
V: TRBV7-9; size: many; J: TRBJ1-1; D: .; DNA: TGTGCCAGCAGTCTCGAGGGCGGGGCTGAAGCTTTCTTT; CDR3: CASSLEGGAEAFF
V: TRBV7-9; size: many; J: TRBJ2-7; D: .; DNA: TGTGCCAGCAGCAAGGGACGGCCGGACGAGCAGTACTTC; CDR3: CASSKGRPDEQYF
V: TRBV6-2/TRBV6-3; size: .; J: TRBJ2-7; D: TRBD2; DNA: TGTGCCAGCACCGCCCGACTAGCGGGATACGAGCAGTACTTC; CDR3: CASTARLAGYEQYF
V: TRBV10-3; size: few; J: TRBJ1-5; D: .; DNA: TGTGCCATCAGGGGGGACGGAGCGAATCAGCCCCAGCATTTT; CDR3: CAIRGDGANQPQHF
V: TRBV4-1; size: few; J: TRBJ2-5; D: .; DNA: TGCGCCAGCAGCCAAGGGGCCAGGGTGGAGACCCAGTACTTC; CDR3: CASSQGARVETQYF
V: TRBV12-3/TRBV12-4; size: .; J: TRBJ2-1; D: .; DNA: TGTGCCAGCAGTCCCGCGTGGCGGGGAAGCAATGAGCAGTTCTTC; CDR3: CASSPAWRGSNEQFF
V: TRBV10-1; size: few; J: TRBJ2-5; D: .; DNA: TGCGCCAGCAGTGAGTCAGGGGTCCCGGAGACCCAGTACTTC; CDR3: CASSESGVPETQYF
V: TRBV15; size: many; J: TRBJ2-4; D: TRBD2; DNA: TGTGCCACCAGCAGAGGACTAGCGGAAAACATTCAGTACTTC; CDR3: CATSRGLAENIQYF